This TCR beta chain was captured in a study of cytotoxic CD8 clonotypes in ibrutinib-treated CLL. Study at large: The cohort had ten to eleven relapsed/refractory and around 15 treatment-naive patients, some 17 IGHV unmutated. Response sampling came at median roughly 12 months of treatment, ranging about 6 to 36 months.

Sequencing sought depths of 1 in 200,000 to 1 in 1 million T cells. The data were produced by immunoSEQ multiplex PCR, yet TCRdb's version contains in-frame clones alone and is incomplete. The sample records over 200,000 clones, roughly three quarters being singletons. Study findings and constraints: Sustained-remission and progressing patients' sampling times differed.

This clone showed up just once. Its antigen remains unidentified. The receptor's source is a human donor with chronic lymphocytic leukemia. Sequencing used PBMCs, obtained after 12 months of ibrutinib treatment.

CDR3 in DNA: TGTGCCAGCAGGAGGACCGGGAGCAGCTCCTACGAGCAGTACTTC. This codes for CASRRTGSSSYEQYF. The chain carries TRBV28 and TRBJ2-7; D might be TRBD2 (6 bases). Trimming took off 6 bases at V and 0 bases at J, with 15 bases between the two ends. The CDR3 consists of 15 residues. The germline V gene encodes CDR1 MDHEN and CDR2 SYDVKM. The whole variable domain, filled in from reference TRBV28 and TRBJ2-7, reads DVKVTQSSRYLVKRTGEKVFLECVQDMDHENMFWYRQDPGLGLRLIYFSYDVKMKEKGDIPEGYSVSREKKERFSLILESASTNQTSMYLCASRRTGSSSYEQYFGPGTRLTVT.